The clone carrying this TCR beta chain has ten or more counts. TCRdb redid the calling of the 5' RACE reads with MiXCR, one entry per CDR3 protein. Of 400,000 to 500,000 distinct CDR3 sequences in the sample, roughly 17% were seen once. This sample stems from a study of T-cell memory formation after mild COVID-19. The wider study: For the most part, TCR clusters were specific to one donor.

Germline V gives CDR1 SGHRS, CDR2 YFSETQ. There are 18 residues in the CDR3. J was trimmed by 5 bases and V by 2 bases; bases with no gene match: 16. V usage is TRBV5-1 and J usage is TRBJ2-3, with 8 positions matching TRBD2. The TCR comes from a man between 18 and 35 years old who had mild COVID-19 (a few samples of this study predate the infection). Cell type and time point are not known. Sequencing used PBMCs or a T cell subset sorted from them (not recorded which). The CDR3 protein is CASSFRFIQRGHQDTQYF. CDR3 coding DNA: TGCGCCAGCAGCTTTCGGTTTATCCAGCGGGGGCACCAAGATACGCAGTATTTT.